One sample yielded the 32 T cell receptor beta chains listed below, sequenced in a study of blood T cells in healthy people across ages. Alongside a J-beta primer mix, a sample-barcoded 5' primer served in a second PCR lasting about 7 to 12 cycles. TCRdb re-derived calls from the 5' RACE reads in MiXCR, one entry per CDR3 protein. In the table there are about 1.4 million distinct CDR3 sequences, around 55% of which are singletons. The sample comprised blood. These receptors were taken from a young man in good health.

This chain uses TRBV6-5 with TRBJ2-3, with D tentatively TRBD1 or TRBD2 (7 bases each). Germline lookup yields CDR1 MNHEY and CDR2 SVGAGI. V lost 0 bases and J lost 2, with 15 bases in between. The CDR3 is 17 amino acids. Here the CDR3 reads CASSYSAGGVPTDTQYF. CDR3 nucleotides: TGTGCCAGCAGTTACTCGGCAGGGGGGGTCCCCACAGATACGCAGTATTTT.

The chain has TRBV7-9 and TRBJ2-2, with a tentative D call TRBD2 (5 bases). This CDR3 contains 15 residues. The germline V gene encodes CDR1 SEHNR and CDR2 FQNEAQ (reference sequence). Trimming removed 4 bases at V and 5 bases at J, with 14 bases between. The CDR3 DNA reads TGTGCCAGCAGCTCGACTATAGGGCCGACCGGGGAGCTGTTTTTT. It yields the protein CASSSTIGPTGELFF.

The CDR3 region has the DNA TGTGCCAGCAGCCAACCCCCCGGTCGTGAGCAGTTCTTC. This sequence encodes CASSQPPGREQFF. The rearrangement links TRBV3-1 to TRBJ2-1; D is uncertain. CDR1 and CDR2 (germline): LGHDT, YNNKEL (reference sequence). The V end was cut by 2 bases, the J end by 9 bases, with 11 bases between. The CDR3 consists of 13 residues.

V and J are TRBV7-2 and TRBJ2-5; D may be TRBD1 (5 bases). Germline V lookup: CDR1 SGHTA, CDR2 FQGNSA. There are 15 residues in the CDR3. V was clipped by 1 base and J by 5 bases, with 14 bases between them. The DNA of the CDR3 is TGTGCCAGCAGCTTAGTGGGCAGGGTAGGGGAGACCCAGTACTTC. It specifies CASSLVGRVGETQYF.

The chain couples TRBV11-2 to TRBJ2-3, with D perhaps matching TRBD2 (6 bases). Trimming left V 5 bases short and J 2 bases short, with 14 bases between. This CDR3 is built from 15 residues. Germline V gene sequence: CDR1 SGHAT, CDR2 FQNNGV. The CDR3 sequence: CASSPNGLITDTQYF. In DNA form, the CDR3 reads TGTGCCAGCAGCCCTAACGGACTAATCACAGATACGCAGTATTTT. Full variable domain (remainder filled in from reference TRBV11-2 and TRBJ2-3): EAGVAQSPRYKIIEKRQSVAFWCNPISGHATLYWYQQILGQGPKLLIQFQNNGVVDDSQLPKDRFSAERLKGVDSTLKIQPAKLEDSAVYLCASSPNGLITDTQYFGPGTRLTVL.

This rearrangement joins TRBV25-1 to TRBJ2-5; 11 bases fit TRBD2. TRBJ2-7 explains the end of the DNA better; the J call may be wrong. The CDR3 length is 15 residues. The germline CDR1 and CDR2 sequences are MGHDK and SYGVNS. CDR3 sequence reads: CASSETSGRGYEQYF. For the CDR3, the DNA is TGTGCCAGCAGTGAAACTAGCGGGAGAGGTTACGAGCAGTACTTC.

The chain uses TRBV7-9 and TRBJ1-1; D remains ambiguous. The CDR3 covers 14 residues. V shed 5 bases and J shed 1 base, with 11 bases lying between them. Germline lookup yields CDR1 SEHNR and CDR2 FQNEAQ (reference sequence). The DNA of the CDR3 is TGTGCCAGCAGCACAGTAGTAGGGAACACTGAAGCTTTCTTT. It encodes CASSTVVGNTEAFF.

The chain combines TRBV29-1 with TRBJ1-2, with TRBD1 identical over 7 bases. The ends lost 6 bases at V and 6 bases at J; junction bases unmatched: 7. Looked up from germline, CDR1 is SQVTM and CDR2 is ANQGSEA. This CDR3 region has 12 residues. The CDR3 spells CSVGTVTNGYTF. CDR3 bases: TGCAGCGTCGGGACAGTAACTAATGGCTACACCTTC. The full variable domain, its missing parts supplied by reference TRBV29-1 and TRBJ1-2, is SAVISQKPSRDICQRGTSLTIQCQVDSQVTMMFWYRQQPGQSLTLIATANQGSEATYESGFVIDKFPISRPNLTFSTLTVSNMSPEDSSIYLCSVGTVTNGYTFGSGTRLTVV.

This clonotype was seen only once. The chain couples TRBV6-6 to TRBJ2-7; D is perhaps TRBD1 (6 bases). This CDR3 comprises 16 residues. The V gene's germline CDR1 is MNHNY and CDR2 SVGAGI (reference sequence). V gave up 0 bases and J gave up 6 bases, with 18 bases separating them. The CDR3 DNA reads as TGTGCCAGCAGTTACTCGAAATACGGTTCAGGGGTCGAGCAGTACTTC. It is translated as CASSYSKYGSGVEQYF.

This rearrangement joins TRBV20-1 to TRBJ2-1; D is uncertain. Germline V CDR1 and CDR2: DFQATT, SNEGSKA (reference sequence). This CDR3 region has 13 residues. Trimming left V 0 bases short and J 8 bases short, with 11 bases between. The chain's CDR3 is CSARDGGSHEQFF. The CDR3 DNA reads TGCAGTGCTAGAGATGGCGGTAGTCATGAGCAGTTCTTC.

CDR3 DNA: TGCAGTGCTAGAGGAAGCCCGGGACTAGAAAATGAGCAGTTCTTC. Translated: CSARGSPGLENEQFF. The chain carries TRBV20-1 and TRBJ2-1; 8 bases are a match to TRBD2. The junction had 9 bases not matched to a gene; V was cut back by 1 base and J by 7 bases. Germline V CDR1 and CDR2: DFQATT, SNEGSKA (reference sequence). This CDR3 has 15 amino acids.

The V gene is TRBV30, the J gene TRBJ2-1; a weak D match, TRBD1 (5 bases). This CDR3 is built from 12 residues. CDR1 GTSNPN and CDR2 SVGIG come from the germline V gene (reference sequence). V was trimmed by 0 bases and J by 7 bases, leaving 7 bases between them. The CDR3 loop is CAWSVGVNEQFF. CDR3 sequence (DNA): TGTGCCTGGAGTGTAGGGGTGAATGAGCAGTTCTTC.

V usage is TRBV7-9 and J usage is TRBJ2-1; D might be TRBD2 (7 bases). Trimming took off 1 base at V and 6 bases at J, with 22 bases between the two ends. The CDR3 spans 18 residues. Germline loops: CDR1 SEHNR, CDR2 FQNEAQ (reference sequence). CDR3 loop: CASSLEGGQRTRFNEQFF. CDR3 coding DNA: TGTGCCAGCAGCTTAGAGGGGGGGCAACGAACCCGATTCAATGAGCAGTTCTTC.

The chain carries TRBV5-4 and TRBJ2-7; maybe TRBD2 (6 bases). Germline CDR1 reads SGHNT; CDR2 reads YYREEE (reference sequence). CDR3 length equals 17 residues. V shed 4 bases and J shed 4 bases, with 24 bases lying between them. The DNA of the CDR3 is TGTGCCAGCAGCCCCCTGGGCGGTAGCGGTACGACATACGAGCAGTACTTC. It specifies CASSPLGGSGTTYEQYF.

This chain links TRBV12-3 or TRBV12-4 with TRBJ2-4, with 7 positions matching TRBD2. Matching the DNA end better, TRBJ2-7 makes the J call doubtful. The CDR3 is 14 amino acids. The CDR3 DNA follows: TGTGCCAGCAGTGTACTAGGGAGGGGCTACGAGCAGTACTTC. Translated, it gives CASSVLGRGYEQYF.

Remarks on this clonotype: One end of the junction is discordant with germline, which a read error may explain. The V call is TRBV4-3, the J call TRBJ2-1; maybe TRBD1 (6 bases). The CDR3 sequence is 14 residues long. Germline V CDR1 and CDR2: LGHNA, YSLEER. The CDR3 region has the DNA TGCGCCGGCAGCCACCCCGGACAGTACAATGAGCAGTTCTTC. Its translation is CAGSHPGQYNEQFF.

The chain uses TRBV29-1 and TRBJ1-6; D is uncertain. This CDR3 spans 12 amino acids. Per the germline V gene, CDR1 is SQVTM and CDR2 is ANQGSEA. V was pared by 4 bases and J by 8 bases, with 9 bases between. The CDR3 nucleotides are TGCAGCGTTGCGTTCAGCTATTCACCCCTCCACTTT. Its protein is CSVAFSYSPLHF.

There are a few counts of this clonotype. This chain joins TRBV7-2 and TRBJ1-6; 9 nucleotides match TRBD1. Per the germline V gene, CDR1 is SGHTA and CDR2 is FQGNSA. The CDR3 contains 16 residues. J lost 9 bases, V lost 1 base, and 7 bases had no gene match. The CDR3 loop is CASSLEFGQGFSPLHF. CDR3 sequence (DNA): TGTGCCAGCAGCTTAGAGTTCGGACAGGGGTTTTCACCCCTCCACTTT.

CDR3 nucleotides: TGTGCCTGGACCTTGGACTTTTACAATGAGCAGTTCTTC. Translated, it gives CAWTLDFYNEQFF. V usage is TRBV30 and J usage is TRBJ2-1, with D perhaps matching TRBD2 (5 bases). The CDR3 spans 13 residues. V dropped 4 bases and J dropped 4 bases, with 11 bases sitting between them. Germline V gene sequence: CDR1 GTSNPN, CDR2 SVGIG (reference sequence).

The chain recombines TRBV20-1 with TRBJ2-3, with TRBD2 identical over 9 bases. The trim removed 6 bases at V and 4 bases at J, leaving 11 bases unmatched. From germline, CDR1 is DFQATT and CDR2 SNEGSKA (reference sequence). This CDR3 has 15 residues. The chain's CDR3 is CSAGFSGSSPDTQYF. The CDR3 coding sequence is TGCAGTGCCGGCTTTAGCGGGAGCTCCCCAGATACGCAGTATTTT.

The chain joins TRBV6-5 to TRBJ2-7; the D gene is possibly TRBD1 (6 bases). The CDR3 has 13 amino acids. Germline V CDR1 and CDR2: MNHEY, SVGAGI. The V end lost 7 bases, the J end lost 5 bases, and 15 bases lay between the germline ends. CDR3 sequence: CASNPQGSNEQYF. CDR3 nucleotide sequence: TGTGCCAGCAACCCACAGGGTTCCAACGAGCAGTACTTC.

The rearrangement uses TRBV20-1 and TRBJ2-1; no clear D. The CDR3 spans 10 residues. The germline V gene has CDR1 DFQATT and CDR2 SNEGSKA (reference sequence). The DNA of the CDR3 is TGCAAACCACGCATCAATGAGCAGTTCTTC. Translating gives CKPRINEQFF.

The chain couples TRBV10-2 to TRBJ2-4, with TRBD1 identical over 8 bases. TRBJ2-7 explains the end of the DNA better; the J call may be wrong. The CDR3 has 15 residues. Germline V gives CDR1 WSHSY, CDR2 SAAADI. Here the CDR3 reads CASSEGTGYLYEQYF. The CDR3 nucleotides read TGCGCCAGCAGTGAGGGGACAGGTTACCTATACGAGCAGTACTTC.

The chain couples TRBV4-1 to TRBJ2-5; D gene unclear. The V gene lost 4 bases and the J gene lost 4 bases, with 13 bases spanning the gap. The CDR3 has 14 amino acids. Germline lookup yields CDR1 MGHRA and CDR2 YSYEKL. DNA for the CDR3: TGCGCCAGCAGCCCCTCCCTCGTCGGAGAGACCCAGTACTTC. Protein product: CASSPSLVGETQYF.

V is TRBV4-1 and J is TRBJ2-5, with 11 positions matching TRBD2. The CDR3 runs to 16 residues. The V segment lost 6 bases and the J segment 2 bases; nucleotides outside the gene matches: 8. Germline loops: CDR1 MGHRA, CDR2 YSYEKL. The CDR3 loop is CASRQLAGGIQETQYF. The CDR3 DNA is TGCGCCAGCAGGCAGCTAGCGGGAGGAATACAAGAGACCCAGTACTTC.

J is TRBJ2-5 and V is TRBV7-9, with D possibly matching TRBD1 (5 bases). This CDR3 is 14 amino acids long. V lost 2 bases, J lost 4 bases, and 11 bases lay in between. In germline, CDR1 is SEHNR, CDR2 FQNEAQ (reference sequence). CDR3 amino acids: CASSLTQGRETQYF. CDR3 DNA sequence: TGTGCCAGCAGCTTAACGCAGGGTAGAGAGACCCAGTACTTC.

The rearrangement uses TRBV11-2 and TRBJ1-6; no clear D. This CDR3 contains 14 residues. V was shortened by 1 base and J by 9 bases, with 10 bases between the two germline ends. Per the germline V gene, CDR1 is SGHAT and CDR2 is FQNNGV. In DNA, the CDR3 is TGTGCCAGCAGCTTAGTTAGGGAAGGTTCACCCCTCCACTTT. Translated: CASSLVREGSPLHF.

The chain couples TRBV12-3 or TRBV12-4 to TRBJ2-1, with TRBD2 matching 10 bases. V lost 8 bases, J lost 4 bases, and 5 bases stayed unmatched. The CDR3 is 14 residues long. Here the CDR3 DNA reads TGTGCCAGCGAACTTAGCGGGAGGTACAATGAGCAGTTCTTC. Translation gives CASELSGRYNEQFF.

J is TRBJ1-2 and V is TRBV4-1; 8 nucleotides match TRBD1. Germline V lookup: CDR1 MGHRA, CDR2 YSYEKL. With 8 bases clipped from V and 4 bases from J, the junction kept 9 bases outside the gene matches. The length of the CDR3 is 14 residues. The CDR3 region has the DNA TGCGCCAGCGGCCCCCAGGGGGCGAGCTATGGCTACACCTTC. Amino acids: CASGPQGASYGYTF.

V and J are TRBV11-2 and TRBJ2-3, with D possibly being TRBD1 (5 bases). The V gene lost 7 bases and the J gene lost 5 bases, with 16 bases spanning the gap. The CDR3 extends over 14 amino acids. Looked up from germline, CDR1 is SGHAT and CDR2 is FQNNGV. The CDR3 spells CASTKVRGLDTQYF. In DNA, the CDR3 is TGTGCCAGCACCAAAGTTAGGGGCCTAGATACGCAGTATTTT.

The rearrangement uses TRBV27 and TRBJ2-7, with no clear D. The V gene's germline CDR1 is MNHEY and CDR2 SMNVEV (reference sequence). The V end was cut by 2 bases, the J end by 2 bases, with 10 bases between. The CDR3 runs to 14 residues. CDR3 DNA: TGTGCCAGCAGTTTAGGCGCGCGAGCCTACGAGCAGTACTTC. This sequence encodes CASSLGARAYEQYF.

The rearrangement joins TRBV21-1 to TRBJ1-4; the table's D gene call, TRBD1, was not cross checked with the DNA. TRBV21-1 is annotated as a pseudogene. This CDR3 region has 15 residues. CDR3 sequence reads: CASTNRGRTNEKLFF. CDR3 coding DNA: TGTGCCAGCACTAACAGGGGGCGGACTAATGAAAAACTGTTTTTT.